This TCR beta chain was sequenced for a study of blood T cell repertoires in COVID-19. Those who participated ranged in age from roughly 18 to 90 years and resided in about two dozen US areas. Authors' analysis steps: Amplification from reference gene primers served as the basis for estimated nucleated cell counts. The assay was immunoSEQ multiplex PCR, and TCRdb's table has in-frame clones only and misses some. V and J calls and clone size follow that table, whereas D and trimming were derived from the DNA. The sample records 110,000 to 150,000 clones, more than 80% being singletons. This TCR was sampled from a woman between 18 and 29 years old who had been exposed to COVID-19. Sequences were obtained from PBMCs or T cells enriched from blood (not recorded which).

The CDR3 here is CASRYITDTQYF. In DNA form, the CDR3 reads TGTGCCAGCAGGTATATCACAGATACGCAGTATTTT. The chain joins TRBV11-2 to TRBJ2-3, with D uncertain. Looked up from germline, CDR1 is SGHAT and CDR2 is FQNNGV. The CDR3 is 12 residues long. V was trimmed by 6 bases and J by 2 bases, leaving 6 bases between them. The complete variable domain, with remaining parts taken from reference TRBV11-2 and TRBJ2-3, reads EAGVAQSPRYKIIEKRQSVAFWCNPISGHATLYWYQQILGQGPKLLIQFQNNGVVDDSQLPKDRFSAERLKGVDSTLKIQPAKLEDSAVYLCASRYITDTQYFGPGTRLTVL.